Shown below are 10 T cell receptor beta chains from a single sample sequenced in a study of tumor and adjacent non-tumor tissue in lung cancer. This sample's RNA came from whole unsorted tissue. The library came from three nested PCR rounds adapted from ARM-PCR protocols. TCRdb fed the multiplex PCR reads into MiXCR, producing one record per CDR3 protein. Of roughly 220,000 distinct CDR3 sequences listed, around 70% are singletons. The sequenced sample consisted of lung tumor tissue. The receptors were gathered from a man aged 55 to 70 with non-small cell lung cancer.

The chain uses TRBV20-1 and TRBJ2-4; perhaps TRBD1 as D (5 bases). With 2 bases removed from V and 15 bases from J, the gap between germline ends came to 38 bases. This CDR3 region has 19 residues. Germline CDR1 reads DFQATT; CDR2 reads SNEGSKA (reference sequence). This chain's CDR3 is CSARTVDRALQVAKNIRYF. The CDR3, as DNA: TGCAGTGCTAGAACCGTCGACCGGGCCCTACAGGTGGCCAAAAACATACGGTACTTC.

Regarding this clonotype: An end of the junction differs from the germline gene, which may be a read error. The rearrangement joins TRBV20-1 to TRBJ2-1; the match to TRBD1 covers 9 bases. Germline V gives CDR1 DFQATT, CDR2 SNEGSKA (reference sequence). The CDR3 is made up of 14 amino acids. As DNA, the CDR3 is TGCAGTGTTAGTTCTATAACAGGGGGCAATGAGGAGTTCTTC. Translation: CSVSSITGGNEEFF.

The chain couples TRBV5-1 to TRBJ2-7; D is undetermined. This CDR3 has 14 amino acids. Germline CDR1 SGHRS, CDR2 YFSETQ. Trimming took off 5 bases at V and 2 bases at J, with 14 bases between the two ends. Here the CDR3 DNA reads TGCGCCAGCAGACCGACATGCCTAACCTACGAGCAGTACTTC. Translated: CASRPTCLTYEQYF.

Comments on this clonotype: Germline and junction disagree at one end, which may indicate a read error. This sequence joins TRBV28 and TRBJ2-7; 7 nucleotides line up with TRBD1. The CDR3 contains 14 residues. From germline, CDR1 is MDHEN and CDR2 SYDVKM. The CDR3 DNA follows: TGTGCCAGCGGATTGACAGGGACAACCTACGAGCGGTACTTC. Translated: CASGLTGTTYERYF.

The chain couples TRBV20-1 to TRBJ1-6; 8 bases are a match to TRBD1. With V trimmed by 2 bases and J by 3 bases, 3 bases remained unmatched. The CDR3 is made up of 15 amino acids. Germline CDR1 reads DFQATT; CDR2 reads SNEGSKA (reference sequence). As DNA, the CDR3 is TGCAGTGCTAGACTTGGGACAGGCTATAATTCACCCCTCCACTTT. This encodes CSARLGTGYNSPLHF.

The chain has TRBV20-1 and TRBJ2-7; D is unresolved. This CDR3 is 12 amino acids long. Germline CDR1 is DFQATT and CDR2 is SNEGSKA (reference sequence). V dropped 0 bases and J dropped 6 bases, with 9 bases sitting between them. The CDR3 loop reads CSARENMGEQYF. The CDR3 DNA reads as TGCAGTGCTAGAGAGAATATGGGCGAGCAGTACTTC.

V and J are TRBV5-6 and TRBJ2-6; D perhaps matches TRBD1 (6 bases). V dropped 3 bases and J dropped 5 bases, with 12 bases sitting between them. The CDR3 consists of 15 residues. CDR1 and CDR2 from the germline V gene are SGHDT and YYEEEE. In DNA, the CDR3 is TGTGCCAGCAGCTCTCAGGGGTCTTGGGCCAACGTCCTGACTTTC. Its translation is CASSSQGSWANVLTF.

As for this clonotype: This may be a read error, as it is one base from a much larger clone. The chain combines TRBV11-2 with TRBJ1-2; D possibly corresponds to TRBD1 (5 bases). CDR3 length equals 14 residues. Germline V gives CDR1 SGHAT, CDR2 FQNNGV. Trimming took 7 bases from V and 6 from J, leaving 18 bases between them. The CDR3: CASNSGTARDGYTF. Written as DNA, the CDR3 is TGTGCCAGCAACTCCGGGACGGCACGAGATGGCTACACCTTC. The full variable domain, in which reference TRBV11-2 and TRBJ1-2 provide the parts outside the CDR3, is EAGVAQSPRYKIIEKRQSVAFWCNPISGHATLYWYQQILGQGPKLLIQFQNNGVVDDSQLPKDRFSAERLKGVDSTLKIQPAKLEDSAVYLCASNSGTARDGYTFGSGTRLTVV.

This clonotype was seen only once. This rearrangement joins TRBV20-1 to TRBJ1-2, with D possibly being TRBD1 (6 bases). Germline V gene sequence: CDR1 DFQATT, CDR2 SNEGSKA (reference sequence). V was trimmed by 6 bases and J by 8 bases, leaving 19 bases between them. The CDR3 runs to 13 residues. The CDR3 region is CSAFSQGSQGYTF. The CDR3 coding sequence is TGCAGTGCATTTAGCCAGGGGTCCCAAGGCTACACCTTC.

The sample holds a few counts of this clonotype. At one boundary the junction diverges from the germline segment, which might be a read error. The gene calls are TRBV12-3 or TRBV12-4 and TRBJ2-4; 12 positions agree with TRBD2. The CDR3 spans 17 residues. This chain's CDR3 is CASSPSGRAETKDIQYF. CDR3 bases: TGTGCCAGCAGCCCTAGCGGGAGGGCGGAGACCAAAGACATTCAGTACTTC.